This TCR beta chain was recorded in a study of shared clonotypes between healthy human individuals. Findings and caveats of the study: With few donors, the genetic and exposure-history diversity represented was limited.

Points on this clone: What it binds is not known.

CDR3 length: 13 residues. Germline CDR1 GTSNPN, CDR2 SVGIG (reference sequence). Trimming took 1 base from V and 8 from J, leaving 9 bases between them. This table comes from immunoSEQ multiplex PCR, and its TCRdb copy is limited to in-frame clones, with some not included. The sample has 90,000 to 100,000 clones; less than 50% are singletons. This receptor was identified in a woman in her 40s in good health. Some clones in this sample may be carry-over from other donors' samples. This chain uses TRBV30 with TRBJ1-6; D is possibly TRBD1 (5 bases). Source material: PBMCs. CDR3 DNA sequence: TGTGCCTGGAGTGGCGGGGGGGATTCACCCCTCCACTTT. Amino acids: CAWSGGGDSPLHF.